This TCR beta chain is drawn from a study of blood T cell repertoires in COVID-19 (dated by TCRdb to the early 2020s). At the level of the whole study: The collaborator samples originated in the United States, Italy and Spain and spanned the acute and convalescent phases of COVID-19. Where available, HLA class I and class II types were obtained from metadata supplied by the sample provider rather than from assay-based typing. A freely available public database, intended as a resource for researchers studying the immune response to SARS-CoV-2, is where the repertoires were released. The material from the prospective study consisted of cDNA or gDNA derived from T cells, B-cell-depleted T cells, or PBMCs. Samples came from the ongoing ImmuneRACE study (first 160 participants) plus 1,254 subjects from 6 global collaborators. Subjects who had been exposed to COVID-19, were actively infected with it, or had recovered from it provided the deeply sampled blood TCRbeta repertoires that made up the dataset. Nearly every sample came with metadata listing a de-identified subject ID, COVID-19 status, age in years and sex.

In the case of this clone: Its cognate antigen has yet to be identified. No quality values exist for individual bases; no much larger clone is one base distant.

Whole blood was collected in K2EDTA tubes by collaborating institutions according to the institutions' own protocols. For TCRbeta analysis, collaborators shipped samples in one of three forms: frozen whole blood, isolated PBMCs, or DNA extracted from either of those sample types. The immunoSEQ Assay, a bias-controlled multiplex PCR, was used to amplify TCRbeta CDR3 regions from genomic DNA. On the study's bioinformatics: Nucleated cell counts per sample were estimated from amplification of reference gene primers within the assay. To quantify the absolute abundance of each unique TCRbeta CDR3 rearrangement, sequence reads were collapsed and filtered. For each sample, productive Simpson clonality was calculated as the square root of Simpson's diversity index across productive rearrangements. Drawn from immuneACCESS, this table holds only the in-frame rearrangements with V and J called that TCRdb kept. Clones are partly lost; checked studies trace under half to an unresolved V gene and leave the rest unexplained. The V and J calls and clone size were taken over from that table, and D and trimming were inferred from the DNA. The sample table contains 250,000 to 300,000 clones; only one count was recorded for roughly 85% of them. The ten largest clones add up to roughly 5% of the sample.

The CDR3, cysteine through phenylalanine, is 13 amino acids long. Of all the DNA, just the CDR3 is kept, 39 bases in frame from base 1. From the germline V gene, CDR1 is KGHSH and CDR2 is LQKENI. V gives up 6 bases and J gives up 5 bases, and the segment between their germline ends measures 12 bases. Overall results and qualifications from the work: The amount of clinical and demographic metadata varied by source and participant and was provided uncurated.

The rearrangement joined TRBV18 to TRBJ2-3; D gene: possibly TRBD2, on 5 matching bases. Sequencing used peripheral blood. The receptor was derived from a man between 50 and 59 years old with active or convalescent COVID-19. The CDR3 reads as follows: CASSPGKLDTQYF. The DNA sequence is TGTGCCAGCTCCCCGGGGAAGCTAGATACGCAGTATTTT.